Below, 20 T cell receptor beta chains from the same sample are listed, as sequenced in a study of shared clonotypes between healthy human individuals. This table comes from immunoSEQ multiplex PCR, and its TCRdb copy is limited to in-frame clones, with some not included. Among about 600,000 clones listed, around 76% were seen once. The material sequenced was PBMCs. All receptors come from a woman aged 40 to 49 in good health. Some clones in this sample may be carry-over from other donors' samples.

The V call is TRBV11-2, the J call TRBJ1-3; unclear D gene. From germline, CDR1 is SGHAT and CDR2 FQNNGV. Between the trimmed V and J ends, which lost 0 bases and 0 bases, there was a span of 12 bases. The CDR3 runs to 17 residues. The CDR3 bases are TGTGCCAGCAGCTTAGATCGGACGGCGAGCTCTGGAAACACCATATATTTT. Protein sequence: CASSLDRTASSGNTIYF.

The CDR3 nucleotides read TGTGCCAGCAGCTTAGCCAGCGGGAGACTCACAGATACGCAGTATTTT. Translation gives CASSLASGRLTDTQYF. This sequence joins TRBV7-9 and TRBJ2-3; 8 bases match TRBD2. The CDR3 consists of 16 residues. The germline V gene encodes CDR1 SEHNR and CDR2 FQNEAQ (reference sequence). J gave up 2 bases and V 0 bases, and 4 bases lay outside the gene matches.

V and J are TRBV10-2 and TRBJ1-1, with 7 bases fitting TRBD1. With V trimmed by 4 bases and J by 1 base, 9 bases remained unmatched. The CDR3 totals 16 residues. Looked up from germline, CDR1 is WSHSY and CDR2 is SAAADI. The CDR3 DNA is TGCGCCAGCAGTGGCACCTCTGGGACAGCGAACACTGAAGCTTTCTTT. This codes for CASSGTSGTANTEAFF.

This chain joins TRBV27 and TRBJ2-7; D call uncertain. Trimming cost V 10 bases and J 3 bases, with 13 bases left between them. CDR1 and CDR2 from the germline V gene are MNHEY and SMNVEV (reference sequence). The CDR3 is 12 residues long. The CDR3 sequence: CANGPIRYEQYF. CDR3 nucleotides: TGTGCCAACGGACCGATCCGCTACGAGCAGTACTTC.

The CDR3 DNA is TGTGCCAGCAGTCCGACAGGCTCCTACAATGAGCAGTTCTTC. This encodes CASSPTGSYNEQFF. V gene TRBV7-9 combines with J gene TRBJ2-1, with D possibly TRBD1 on 6 matching bases. CDR3 size: 14 residues. The V end was cut by 6 bases, the J end by 0 bases, with 9 bases between. Germline values: CDR1 SEHNR, CDR2 FQNEAQ (reference sequence).

The V gene is TRBV10-3, the J gene TRBJ2-3; TRBD2 matches at 10 bases. Unmatched junction bases numbered 7, after V lost 0 bases and J lost 4 bases. The CDR3 runs to 17 residues. Germline values: CDR1 ENHRY, CDR2 SYGVKD. DNA of the CDR3: TGTGCCATCAGTGAGTCGCTAGCGGGAGTCGAGGCAGATACGCAGTATTTT. Translated: CAISESLAGVEADTQYF.

The V and J genes are TRBV4-2 and TRBJ2-7, with unresolved D. Between the trimmed V and J ends, which lost 1 base and 0 bases, there was a span of 13 bases. The CDR3 consists of 16 residues. From germline, CDR1 is LGHNA and CDR2 YNFKEQ. DNA of the CDR3: TGTGCCAGCAGCCAAGGTCTGCTGGGGTTCTCCTACGAGCAGTACTTC. Amino acid sequence: CASSQGLLGFSYEQYF.

The chain employs TRBV29-1 and TRBJ1-1; the D gene is possibly TRBD1 (6 bases). Germline values: CDR1 SQVTM, CDR2 ANQGSEA. This CDR3 spans 14 amino acids. The V end lost 6 bases, the J end lost 1 base, and 15 bases lay between the germline ends. The CDR3 loop is CSVPRGGANTEAFF. CDR3 DNA: TGCAGCGTCCCCCGAGGGGGGGCGAACACTGAAGCTTTCTTT. The whole variable domain, remainder taken from reference TRBV29-1 and TRBJ1-1, is SAVISQKPSRDICQRGTSLTIQCQVDSQVTMMFWYRQQPGQSLTLIATANQGSEATYESGFVIDKFPISRPNLTFSTLTVSNMSPEDSSIYLCSVPRGGANTEAFFGQGTRLTVV.

This clone was picked up a small number of times. The chain recombines TRBV19 with TRBJ2-1; perhaps D is TRBD1 or TRBD2 (5 bases each). Trimming left V 6 bases short and J 3 bases short, with 15 bases between. The CDR3 spans 15 residues. The germline CDR1 and CDR2 sequences are LNHDA and SQIVND (reference sequence). CDR3 sequence (DNA): TGTGCCAGTAGCCCGTGGGGACCCTACTACAATGAGCAGTTCTTC. Encoded protein: CASSPWGPYYNEQFF.

In DNA form, the CDR3 reads TGTGCCAGCAGTTTCGCTAGCAAGGGGGATACGCAGTATTTT. Protein product: CASSFASKGDTQYF. The V and J genes are TRBV28 and TRBJ2-3; the D call may be TRBD1 or TRBD2 (5 bases each). The V end was cut by 3 bases, the J end by 6 bases, with 13 bases between. Germline assignment: CDR1 MDHEN and CDR2 SYDVKM. The CDR3 sequence is 14 residues long. The whole variable domain, filled in from reference TRBV28 and TRBJ2-3, reads DVKVTQSSRYLVKRTGEKVFLECVQDMDHENMFWYRQDPGLGLRLIYFSYDVKMKEKGDIPEGYSVSREKKERFSLILESASTNQTSMYLCASSFASKGDTQYFGPGTRLTVL.

This clone was observed a handful of times. The gene calls are TRBV18 and TRBJ1-1; D ambiguous. Trimming cost V 6 bases and J 0 bases, with 23 bases left between them. CDR3 length: 18 residues. The V gene's germline CDR1 is KGHSH and CDR2 LQKENI. CDR3 amino acids: CASSRTDPASSLNTEAFF. CDR3 coding DNA: TGTGCCAGCTCTCGAACTGACCCAGCAAGTAGTTTGAACACTGAAGCTTTCTTT. Variable domain in full (rest from reference TRBV18 and TRBJ1-1): NAGVMQNPRHLVRRRGQEARLRCSPMKGHSHVYWYRQLPEEGLKFMVYLQKENIIDESGMPKERFSAEFPKEGPSILRIQQVVRGDSAAYFCASSRTDPASSLNTEAFFGQGTRLTVV.

Only one count was recorded for this clone. This sequence joins TRBV25-1 and TRBJ2-7, with TRBD1 matching over 11 bases. Trimming took 6 bases from V and 1 from J; bases not matched to a gene: 5. Germline loops: CDR1 MGHDK, CDR2 SYGVNS. This CDR3 is built from 15 residues. The CDR3 DNA reads TGTGCCAGCAGCGCCGGGGACAGGGGGTCCTACGAGCAGTACTTC. This sequence encodes CASSAGDRGSYEQYF.

This rearrangement joins TRBV7-9 to TRBJ1-1, with D maybe TRBD1 (5 bases). The CDR3 length is 14 residues. Trimming cost V 4 bases and J 3 bases, with 12 bases left between them. Germline V gene sequence: CDR1 SEHNR, CDR2 FQNEAQ (reference sequence). The CDR3 sequence: CASSSLGGDTEAFF. As DNA, the CDR3 is TGTGCCAGCAGCTCCCTGGGGGGGGACACTGAAGCTTTCTTT.

This chain connects TRBV7-6 to TRBJ2-1; D is ambiguous. The CDR3 covers 13 residues. Trimming stripped 1 base from V and 2 bases from J, with 3 bases between. Germline lookup yields CDR1 SGHVS and CDR2 FNYEAQ. The CDR3 sequence is CASSLETYNEQFF. CDR3 sequence (DNA): TGTGCCAGCAGCTTAGAAACCTACAATGAGCAGTTCTTC.

The V call is TRBV15, the J call TRBJ2-5; 11 bases map to TRBD2. Germline loops: CDR1 LNHNV, CDR2 YYDKDF (reference sequence). J was trimmed by 4 bases and V by 4 bases; bases with no gene match: 8. The CDR3 is 16 amino acids. The CDR3 spells CATSTSLAGGPETQYF. CDR3 DNA sequence: TGTGCCACCAGCACCTCTTTAGCGGGAGGGCCAGAGACCCAGTACTTC.

This clone was picked up many times. The chain couples TRBV7-9 to TRBJ2-5; TRBD1 matches at 9 bases. The CDR3 length is 14 residues. V lost 5 bases to trimming and J lost 4 bases; unmatched junction nucleotides: 5. Germline loops: CDR1 SEHNR, CDR2 FQNEAQ (reference sequence). CDR3 protein: CASSAGQGRETQYF. CDR3 DNA sequence: TGTGCCAGCAGCGCGGGACAGGGCCGAGAGACCCAGTACTTC.

This sequence joins TRBV6-1 and TRBJ2-5, with TRBD2 identical over 12 bases. The J call may not be correct, given that the DNA end is closer to TRBJ2-7. Germline V gives CDR1 MNHNS, CDR2 SASEGT. CDR3 length: 16 amino acids. CDR3 in DNA: TGTGCCAGCAGTGAGACTAGCGGGAGATCTGGCCACGAGCAGTACTTC. This codes for CASSETSGRSGHEQYF.

The chain carries TRBV9 and TRBJ2-3, with 7 bases matching TRBD2. J gave up 2 bases and V 7 bases, and 7 bases lay outside the gene matches. The CDR3 is made up of 14 amino acids. Germline lookup yields CDR1 SGDLS and CDR2 YYNGEE. As DNA, the CDR3 is TGTGCCAGCGGCACTAGCGCGAACACAGATACGCAGTATTTT. Its translation: CASGTSANTDTQYF.

CDR3 protein: CASSLVVGGMNTEAFF. CDR3 DNA: TGTGCCAGCAGCTTAGTGGTAGGGGGCATGAACACTGAAGCTTTCTTT. The V gene is TRBV13, the J gene TRBJ1-1; 7 bases are a match to TRBD1. The CDR3 is made up of 16 amino acids. Germline V CDR1 and CDR2: PRHDT, FYEKMQ (reference sequence). The junction had 5 bases not matched to a gene; V was cut back by 1 base and J by 0 bases.

The chain carries TRBV10-3 and TRBJ2-7, with TRBD1 matching 10 bases. V gave up 7 bases and J gave up 3 bases; unmatched junction bases: 9. In germline, CDR1 is ENHRY, CDR2 SYGVKD. The CDR3 is 15 residues long. CDR3 nucleotides: TGTGCCATCACCGACCCCGGGACAGGGGACTACGAGCAGTACTTC. Translation: CAITDPGTGDYEQYF.